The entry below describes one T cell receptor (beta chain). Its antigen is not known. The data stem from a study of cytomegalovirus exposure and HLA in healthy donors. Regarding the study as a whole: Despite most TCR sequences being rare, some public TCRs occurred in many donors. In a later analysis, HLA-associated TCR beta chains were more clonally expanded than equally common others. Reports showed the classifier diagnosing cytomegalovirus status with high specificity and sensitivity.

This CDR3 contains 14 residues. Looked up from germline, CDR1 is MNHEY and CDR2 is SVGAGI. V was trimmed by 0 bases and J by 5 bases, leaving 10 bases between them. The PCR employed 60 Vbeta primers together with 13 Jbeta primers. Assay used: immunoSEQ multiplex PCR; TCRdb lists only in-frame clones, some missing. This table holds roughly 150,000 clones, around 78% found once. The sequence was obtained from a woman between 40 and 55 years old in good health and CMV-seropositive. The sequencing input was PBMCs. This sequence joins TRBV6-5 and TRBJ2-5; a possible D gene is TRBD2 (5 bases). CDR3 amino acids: CASSYSSAGETQYF. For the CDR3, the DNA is TGTGCCAGCAGTTACTCGAGCGCGGGCGAGACCCAGTACTTC.